Each of the 16 T cell receptor beta chains below was sequenced from the same sample in a study of response to subunit inactivated influenza vaccine. TCRdb reprocessed the RT-PCR reads via MiXCR and lists one record per CDR3 protein. The sample contains some 550,000 distinct CDR3 sequences, around 21% of which appear only once. This sample also belongs to another study, concerning T cells expressing NK-cell markers. This second study notes: TCR beta cDNA was generated via 5'RACE template switching incorporating UMIs.

The material was CD4+ T cells sorted from PBMCs, obtained 11 to 12 days after vaccination. These receptors were collected from a man aged 50 or older who received an inactivated influenza vaccine.

The chain's CDR3 is CASTKTSGRTDTQYF. CDR3 nucleotide sequence: TGTGCCAGCACCAAGACTAGCGGGAGAACAGATACGCAGTATTTT. V and J are TRBV3-1 and TRBJ2-3; 12 bases agree with TRBD2. Germline loops: CDR1 LGHDT, CDR2 YNNKEL (reference sequence). This CDR3 has 15 amino acids. The V and J ends lost 7 bases and 3 bases, in that order; junction bases with no gene match: 5.

This sequence joins TRBV10-3 and TRBJ2-1, with 8 positions matching TRBD1. Trimming at V came to 5 bases and at J to 7 bases, leaving 13 bases not matched to a gene. CDR3 length: 16 residues. Germline-derived CDR1 and CDR2 are ENHRY and SYGVKD. The CDR3 DNA follows: TGTGCCATCAGTATAGGACAGGGCGGTCCCCTAAATGAGCAGTTCTTC. It encodes CAISIGQGGPLNEQFF.

This clonotype was found many times. The rearrangement uses TRBV24-1 and TRBJ1-1; no firm D call. V was shortened by 5 bases and J by 2 bases, with 20 bases between the two germline ends. CDR1 and CDR2 (germline): KGHDR, SFDVKD. CDR3 length: 17 residues. The CDR3 sequence: CATSGFKFSALNTEAFF. The CDR3 DNA is TGTGCCACCAGTGGTTTCAAGTTCAGCGCCCTTAACACTGAAGCTTTCTTT.

This clonotype was counted a few times. The chain links TRBV5-1 to TRBJ2-7; the D is unclear. The V end was cut by 0 bases, the J end by 3 bases, with 7 bases between. CDR1 and CDR2 from the germline V gene are SGHRS and YFSETQ. The CDR3 contains 13 residues. CDR3 residues: CASSLVLGYEQYF. The CDR3 nucleotides read TGCGCCAGCAGCTTGGTTTTGGGCTACGAGCAGTACTTC.

This clonotype has a handful of counts. The rearrangement uses TRBV20-1 and TRBJ1-1, with D possibly TRBD1 on 6 matching bases. Germline-derived CDR1 and CDR2 are DFQATT and SNEGSKA (reference sequence). This CDR3 spans 14 amino acids. With 1 base removed from V and 5 bases from J, the gap between germline ends came to 14 bases. The CDR3 nucleotides are TGCAGTGCTAGAGGCGGGGGGCCGGGGACTGAAGCTTTCTTT. It translates to CSARGGGPGTEAFF.

In regard to this clonotype: No conserved phenylalanine or tryptophan ends this CDR3, so it is likely a read error. No DNA is shown, since the ends of the CDR3 on it are uncertain; the CDR3 is the one TCRdb lists. The rearrangement joins TRBV5-1 to TRBJ1-1; the table calls TRBD1, which could not be checked here. The CDR3 adds up to 9 amino acids, both ends counted. The V gene's germline CDR1 is SGHRS and CDR2 YFSETQ. This CDR3 is CASSLRGYD.

The chain uses TRBV20-1 and TRBJ2-7; D is perhaps TRBD2 (6 bases). Germline CDR1 is DFQATT and CDR2 is SNEGSKA (reference sequence). V lost 3 bases, J lost 3 bases, and 12 bases lay in between. The CDR3 consists of 13 residues. The CDR3 coding sequence is TGCAGTGCTAGGGGGGGTGAGGGCTACGAGCAGTACTTC. This sequence encodes CSARGGEGYEQYF.

This clonotype was recorded a few times. This chain connects TRBV7-6 to TRBJ2-1; D might be TRBD1 or TRBD2, each matching 5 bases. Germline V gene data show CDR1 as SGHVS and CDR2 as FNYEAQ. The CDR3 runs 15 residues. Trimming cost V 1 base and J 7 bases, with 14 bases left between them. The CDR3 sequence: CASSLVGLAGNEQFF. The CDR3 coding sequence is TGTGCCAGCAGCTTAGTTGGGCTAGCAGGGAATGAGCAGTTCTTC.

The chain employs TRBV20-1 and TRBJ2-5; 9 nucleotides align to TRBD2. Germline trimming cut 6 bases from V and 5 bases from J; bases unmatched to any gene: 16. CDR3 length equals 16 residues. Germline V lookup: CDR1 DFQATT, CDR2 SNEGSKA (reference sequence). The CDR3, as DNA: TGCAGTGCAACAAGGGGTGGACTAGCGAGGGGGGAGACCCAGTACTTC. Translated, it gives CSATRGGLARGETQYF.

This clonotype was seen a handful of times. J is TRBJ2-5 and V is TRBV6-2 or TRBV6-3, with D maybe TRBD1 (6 bases). Per germline, CDR1 MNHEY and CDR2 SVGEGT. V dropped 2 bases and J dropped 9 bases, with 19 bases sitting between them. The CDR3 is 15 residues long. CDR3 in amino acids: CASSYHGRGQVAQYF. For the CDR3, the DNA is TGTGCCAGCAGTTACCACGGCAGGGGCCAGGTGGCCCAGTACTTC.

This clonotype turned up a few times. The V call is TRBV28, the J call TRBJ2-3, with D perhaps TRBD1 (6 bases). V was trimmed by 4 bases and J by 1 base, leaving 15 bases between them. Germline V gene sequence: CDR1 MDHEN, CDR2 SYDVKM. CDR3 size: 16 residues. CDR3 DNA: TGTGCCAGCAGTTCCCCAGGGGACAAGGGCACAGATACGCAGTATTTT. As protein: CASSSPGDKGTDTQYF.

V is TRBV12-5 and J is TRBJ2-1; 7 bases map to TRBD1. This CDR3 has 15 residues. Trimming took 1 base from V and 0 from J; bases not matched to a gene: 0. Per germline, CDR1 LGHNT and CDR2 FRNRAP. The CDR3 nucleotides read TGTGCTAGTGGTTTGGACAGGGGCTCCTACAATGAGCAGTTCTTC. Its translation is CASGLDRGSYNEQFF.

To note about this clonotype: One end of the junction fails to match germline, which may point to a read error. This chain links TRBV2 with TRBJ2-5, with D perhaps TRBD2 (6 bases). The CDR3 covers 14 residues. Germline CDR1 SNHLY, CDR2 FYNNEI. The chain's CDR3 is CGSGGIEVAETQYF. The CDR3 region has the DNA TGCGGGTCCGGAGGGATCGAAGTGGCTGAGACCCAGTACTTC.

The genes are TRBV7-2 and TRBJ2-5; 11 nucleotides match TRBD2. V lost 6 bases to trimming and J lost 1 base; unmatched junction nucleotides: 7. The length of the CDR3 is 16 residues. Germline CDR1 and CDR2: SGHTA and FQGNSA. The CDR3 region is CASRYSGGAIQETQYF. Written as DNA, the CDR3 is TGTGCCAGCAGATATAGCGGGGGGGCAATCCAAGAGACCCAGTACTTC.

This clonotype was detected many times. The chain couples TRBV20-1 to TRBJ1-1; unclear D gene. V was pared by 6 bases and J by 1 base, with 9 bases between. The V gene's germline CDR1 is DFQATT and CDR2 SNEGSKA (reference sequence). CDR3 length equals 12 residues. The CDR3 spells CSARLRNTEAFF. The CDR3 coding sequence is TGCAGTGCCAGGCTCAGGAACACTGAAGCTTTCTTT.

V usage is TRBV11-1 and J usage is TRBJ2-1, with 16 bases aligning to TRBD2. The V segment lost 6 bases and the J segment 4 bases; nucleotides outside the gene matches: 12. The CDR3 contains 19 residues. The V gene's germline CDR1 is SGHAT and CDR2 FQDESV (reference sequence). CDR3 DNA: TGTGCCAGCAGGCGAACCGGGACTAGCGGGAGGGTGGGGTACAATGAGCAGTTCTTC. Residues: CASRRTGTSGRVGYNEQFF.